This section outlines one T cell receptor beta chain sequence together with its context. Method: immunoSEQ multiplex PCR; TCRdb's copy keeps in-frame clones and lacks some. The sample shows about 16,000 clones, 73% of them seen only once. This specimen belongs to a study of tumor-infiltrating lymphocytes in localized non-small cell lung cancer. This CDR3 region has 15 residues. V dropped 6 bases and J dropped 4 bases, with 17 bases sitting between them. Per the germline V gene, CDR1 is KGHSH and CDR2 is LQKENI. The sequencing input was lung tumor tissue. V and J are TRBV18 and TRBJ2-3, with D perhaps matching TRBD2 (7 bases). The origin of this receptor is a human donor with non-small cell lung cancer. The CDR3 is CASSPRGGPADTQYF. The CDR3 DNA is TGTGCCAGCTCGCCGAGGGGGGGACCCGCAGATACGCAGTATTTT.